The sequence of this T cell receptor (beta chain) was determined in a study of blood T cell repertoires in COVID-19. Germline CDR1 is LNHDA and CDR2 is SQIVND (reference sequence). The germline V and J ends were trimmed by 3 bases and 15 bases, with 21 bases remaining between them. The CDR3 is made up of 14 amino acids. In the original analysis: Estimates of nucleated cell counts were drawn from the amplification of reference gene primers. Some clones are missing from TCRdb's copy, which holds only in-frame ones; the method was immunoSEQ multiplex PCR. V and J calls and clone size follow that table, whereas D and trimming were derived from the DNA. The sample shows around 86,000 clones, approximately 84% of them seen only once.

This clonotype was sampled from a human donor in a cohort sampled during active COVID-19. Sequenced input: peripheral blood. This chain joins TRBV19 and TRBJ1-5; D gene ambiguous. The CDR3 protein is CASSIERSGGSSHF. The DNA of the CDR3 is TGTGCCAGTAGTATTGAGAGGTCTGGTGGGTCCTCGCATTTT.